Listed below are T cell receptor beta chains from one sample, sequenced in a study of T cell changes during pregnancy in multiple sclerosis. The table came from immunoSEQ multiplex PCR; TCRdb's copy has only in-frame clones and leaves some out. The table has fewer than 70,000 clones, roughly nine tenths seen once. The sequences come from peripheral blood, collected in the first trimester of pregnancy. The receptors originated from a female donor with multiple sclerosis, enrolled in a pregnancy study. The CDR3 runs from the conserved cysteine through the conserved F or W. The D gene is left open where the match is weak. Rows may omit the clone size; those that give it use once, few, many or a size class.

TRBV19	TRBD1	TRBJ1-2	few	12	TGTGCCAGTTGGAACAGGGGGCTTGGCTACACCTTC	CASWNRGLGYTF
TRBV9	NA	TRBJ1-1	NA	13	TGTGCCAGCAGCCCCCAGGCCTTTGCGGAAGCTTTCTTT	CASSPQAFAEAFF
TRBV19	NA	TRBJ2-6	once	13	TGTGCCAGCACAGGGACTGGGGCCAACGTCCTGACTTTC	CASTGTGANVLTF
TRBV4-2	TRBD1	TRBJ1-4	NA	15	TGTGCCAGCAGCCCGGGACAGCCGGGTAATGAAAAACTGTTTTTT	CASSPGQPGNEKLFF
TRBV14	NA	TRBJ1-4	NA	15	TGTGCCAGCAGCCGGAGAGAAGGGAGTAATGAAAAACTGTTTTTT	CASSRREGSNEKLFF
TRBV7-6	NA	TRBJ1-5	NA	12	TGTGCCGTGGGGGGGGGCGATCAGCCCCAGCATTTT	CAVGGGDQPQHF
TRBV28	NA	TRBJ1-5	few	14	TGTGCCAGCAGTTTGGAAGGGGGTGGTCAGCCCCAGCATTTT	CASSLEGGGQPQHF
TRBV6-1	NA	TRBJ2-1	NA	14	TGTGCCAGCAGTGCCCGACAGGATTACAATGAGCAGTTCTTC	CASSARQDYNEQFF
TRBV5-1	TRBD1	TRBJ1-1	NA	15	TGCGCCAGCAGCTTGGACGGAGGGGGCCACACTGAAGCTTTCTTT	CASSLDGGGHTEAFF
TRBV21-1	NA	TRBJ1-3	NA	18	TGTGCCAGCAGCAAGAGACTTGACAGGGGGTCGTCAGGAAACACCATATATTTT	CASSKRLDRGSSGNTIYF
TRBV9	NA	TRBJ2-7	NA	14	TGTGCCAGCAGCGTAGCGGGAGAGACCTACGAGCAGTACTTC	CASSVAGETYEQYF
TRBV29-1	NA	TRBJ1-5	NA	13	TGCAGCGTCGGGGATAACCCCAATCAGCCCCAGCATTTT	CSVGDNPNQPQHF
TRBV9	TRBD2	TRBJ2-7	NA	14	TGTGCCAGCAGTAACGGGAGGTTGGACTACGAGCAGTACTTC	CASSNGRLDYEQYF
TRBV25-1	NA	TRBJ1-6	once	17	TGTGCCAGCAGTGAATCTAACCCTCGATTATTTAATTCACCCCTCCACTTT	CASSESNPRLFNSPLHF
TRBV9	NA	TRBJ1-6	NA	17	TGTGCCAGCAGCGTAGGGGGGGGAGGTCGGTTGAATTCACCCCTCCACTTT	CASSVGGGGRLNSPLHF
TRBV7-2	TRBD1	TRBJ2-5	NA	16	TGTGCCAGCAGCTTACTCGCGTCAGGGGGTGTCGGGACCCAGTACTTC	CASSLLASGGVGTQYF
TRBV6-7	TRBD1	TRBJ2-6	NA	19	TGTGCCAGCAGAGTATTGCCGGGACAGGGGATCACTGGGGCCAACGTCCTGACTTTC	CASRVLPGQGITGANVLTF
TRBV14	NA	TRBJ1-2	NA	15	TGTGCCAGCAGCCAAGAGGGGCCCTTCGGGTCGGGCTACACCTTC	CASSQEGPFGSGYTF
TRBV27	TRBD1	TRBJ1-1	NA	14	TGTGCCAGCAGTCCCCGGACAGGAGACACTGAAGCTTTCTTT	CASSPRTGDTEAFF
TRBV5-6	TRBD1	TRBJ2-1	NA	17	TGTGCCAGCAGCGGACTCGACAGGGGTGATGGTTACAATGAGCAGTTCTTC	CASSGLDRGDGYNEQFF
TRBV6-5	TRBD1	TRBJ1-5	NA	15	TGTGCCAGCAGTGACTCGCCGACAGGGATCCAGCCCCAGCATTTT	CASSDSPTGIQPQHF
TRBV7-2	TRBD2	TRBJ2-3	NA	15	TGTGCCAGCAGCTTAGTAGCGGGGGGCACAGATACGCAGTATTTT	CASSLVAGGTDTQYF
TRBV30	NA	TRBJ2-1	NA	12	TGTGCCTGGAGTACAGGGAGTGATGAGCAGTTCTTC	CAWSTGSDEQFF
TRBV30	NA	TRBJ2-3	NA	12	TGTGCCTGGTCAGCAGGGGCGGATACGCAGTATTTT	CAWSAGADTQYF
TRBV5-4	NA	TRBJ1-3	NA	14	TGTGCCAGCAGCTCAGACAGCTCTGGAAACACCATATATTTT	CASSSDSSGNTIYF
TRBV30	TRBD2	TRBJ2-1	NA	15	TGTGCCTGGGCTAGCGGGGGGGCCGTCGGCGGCGAGCAGTTCTTC	CAWASGGAVGGEQFF
TRBV4-3	TRBD1	TRBJ2-7	NA	16	TGCGCCAGCAGCCAAGATGGACAGGGGTTGAACTACGAGCAGTACTTC	CASSQDGQGLNYEQYF
TRBV10-3	NA	TRBJ1-3	NA	15	TGTGCCATCAGCCTCAGGGGAAAGACTGGAAACACCATATATTTT	CAISLRGKTGNTIYF